Each of the 20 T cell receptor beta chains below was sequenced from the same sample in a study of T cell repertoires in cytomegalovirus infection (dated 2019 in TCRdb). These receptors' antigens are unknown. The sample's treatment or condition label, decoded: in vitro stimulation with specific CMV peptide epitopes to enrich CMV-specific T cells. Sequencer: Illumina HiSeq 1500. TCRdb itself trimmed the public reads at Q25 with fastp, ran MiXCR and retained productive beta chains. Entries that share a CDR3 protein sequence are merged under the most common genes and DNA. This sample gives 90,000 to 110,000 distinct CDR3 sequences in total; around 28% of them show up just once. The leading ten clones occupy roughly three quarters of the sample. The source material was CD8+ T cells from cultured PBMCs, sampled from culture after CMV antigen stimulation. These receptors originate from a human donor in good health (CMV status not recorded). Some clones in this sample may be carry-over from other donors' samples.

V is TRBV12-3 or TRBV12-4 and J is TRBJ1-1; D gene unclear. The CDR3 extends over 14 amino acids. With 1 base removed from V and 4 bases from J, the gap between germline ends came to 10 bases. The CDR3 bases are TGTGCCAGCAGTTTAGTAGTCGGCGGCACTGAAGCTTTCTTT. Translated, it gives CASSLVVGGTEAFF.

This clonotype was seen a few times. The J gene is TRBJ1-4, the V gene TRBV15; 7 positions agree with TRBD1. The germline V gene encodes CDR1 LNHNV and CDR2 YYDKDF (reference sequence). The ends lost 5 bases at V and 4 bases at J; junction bases unmatched: 7. There are 15 residues in the CDR3. The DNA of the CDR3 is TGTGCCACCAGCCCCCAGGACAGGCTTAATGAAAAACTGTTTTTT. Amino acids: CATSPQDRLNEKLFF. The full variable domain, its missing parts supplied by reference TRBV15 and TRBJ1-4, is DAMVIQNPRYQVTQFGKPVTLSCSQTLNHNVMYWYQQKSSQAPKLLFHYYDKDFNNEADTPDNFQSRRPNTSFCFLDIRSPGLGDTAMYLCATSPQDRLNEKLFFGSGTQLSVL.

This clonotype was seen only a few times. This chain connects TRBV27 to TRBJ1-5; 11 nucleotides match TRBD1. With 0 bases clipped from V and 2 bases from J, the junction kept 0 bases outside the gene matches. This CDR3 has 16 amino acids. CDR1 and CDR2 from the germline V gene are MNHEY and SMNVEV (reference sequence). In nucleotides, the CDR3 is TGTGCCAGCAGTTTATCGGGACAGGGGGGCAATCAGCCCCAGCATTTT. This translates into CASSLSGQGGNQPQHF.

This clonotype came up a few times. V usage is TRBV12-3 or TRBV12-4 and J usage is TRBJ2-3, with D perhaps TRBD1 (6 bases). The CDR3 sequence is 15 residues long. V gave up 5 bases and J gave up 0 bases, with 12 bases separating them. As DNA, the CDR3 is TGTGCCAGCAGTCCCGGGACAATAAGCACAGATACGCAGTATTTT. Translation gives CASSPGTISTDTQYF.

J is TRBJ2-5 and V is TRBV5-6; no definite D call. V lost 1 base to trimming and J lost 1 base, with 8 bases between them. The CDR3 has 14 amino acids. Germline V CDR1 and CDR2: SGHDT, YYEEEE. This chain's CDR3 is CASSLRAGQETQYF. CDR3 sequence (DNA): TGTGCCAGCAGCTTGAGGGCAGGCCAAGAGACCCAGTACTTC.

CDR3 in DNA: TGCAGCGTTGACCACAGGTCCCAAGAGACCCAGTACTTC. Amino acids: CSVDHRSQETQYF. The V call is TRBV29-1, the J call TRBJ2-5; D is possibly TRBD1 (5 bases). This CDR3 has 13 residues. CDR1 and CDR2 from the germline V gene are SQVTM and ANQGSEA. V gave up 3 bases and J gave up 1 base, with 9 bases separating them.

V and J are TRBV27 and TRBJ2-1; 14 positions agree with TRBD2. V was pared by 7 bases and J by 9 bases, with 14 bases of the junction left unmatched. The CDR3 is 17 residues long. From germline, CDR1 is MNHEY and CDR2 SMNVEV (reference sequence). CDR3 bases: TGTGCCAGCACCGACCGGGGACTAGCGGGGGAGCCTAGTGAGCAGTTCTTC. Translating it yields CASTDRGLAGEPSEQFF.

This clonotype came up a few times. The chain couples TRBV7-9 to TRBJ2-7, with a weak D call TRBD2 (5 bases). V lost 7 bases to trimming and J lost 2 bases, with 9 bases between them. The germline CDR1 and CDR2 sequences are SEHNR and FQNEAQ (reference sequence). CDR3 size: 12 residues. The CDR3 sequence: CASNPGTYEQYF. In nucleotides, the CDR3 is TGTGCCAGCAACCCGGGGACCTACGAGCAGTACTTC.

The V gene is TRBV25-1, the J gene TRBJ1-5, with no clear D. Looked up from germline, CDR1 is MGHDK and CDR2 is SYGVNS. V was trimmed by 0 bases and J by 1 base, leaving 19 bases between them. The length of the CDR3 is 19 residues. CDR3 sequence: CASSEYDRHLGKSNQPQHF. As DNA, the CDR3 is TGTGCCAGCAGTGAATACGACCGCCATTTAGGCAAAAGCAATCAGCCCCAGCATTTT.

This clonotype has more than one count but fewer than ten. The V gene is TRBV11-2, the J gene TRBJ2-5, with 9 bases aligning to TRBD2. Germline V gene lookup returns CDR1 SGHAT and CDR2 FQNNGV. CDR3 length: 15 residues. The V segment lost 3 bases and the J segment 2 bases; nucleotides outside the gene matches: 4. The CDR3 loop reads CASSFSSGIQETQYF. The CDR3, as DNA: TGTGCCAGCAGCTTTTCTAGCGGGATTCAAGAGACCCAGTACTTC.

The sample holds a few counts of this clonotype. The J gene is TRBJ1-6, the V gene TRBV7-8; TRBD1 matches 7 bases. The trim removed 4 bases at V and 2 bases at J, leaving 5 bases unmatched. Germline V CDR1 and CDR2: SGHVS, FQNEAQ. The CDR3 has 16 amino acids. CDR3 loop: CASSWTGFTYNSPLHF. For the CDR3, the DNA is TGTGCCAGCAGCTGGACAGGATTCACCTATAATTCACCCCTCCACTTT.

The rearrangement joins TRBV12-3 or TRBV12-4 to TRBJ1-1; D is possibly TRBD1 (5 bases). This CDR3 is 13 amino acids long. V gave up 5 bases and J gave up 5 bases, with 12 bases separating them. In DNA, the CDR3 is TGTGCCAGCAGTCTACAGGAGGGGACTGAAGCTTTCTTT. It is translated as CASSLQEGTEAFF.

The V and J genes are TRBV20-1 and TRBJ1-1, with no clear D. Germline CDR1 is DFQATT and CDR2 is SNEGSKA (reference sequence). This CDR3 comprises 13 residues. Trimming took off 1 base at V and 0 bases at J, with 6 bases between the two ends. CDR3 sequence: CSARVGMNTEAFF. The CDR3 nucleotides read TGCAGTGCTAGAGTGGGGATGAACACTGAAGCTTTCTTT.

This clonotype was seen more than once but under ten times. The chain joins TRBV4-1 to TRBJ1-6, with no clear D. V was clipped by 3 bases and J by 8 bases, with 8 bases between them. The length of the CDR3 is 13 residues. Germline V CDR1 and CDR2: MGHRA, YSYEKL. In nucleotides, the CDR3 is TGCGCCAGCAGCCACCGTAGAGATTCACCCCTCCACTTT. Protein sequence: CASSHRRDSPLHF.

V usage is TRBV5-6 and J usage is TRBJ2-5; D is possibly TRBD1 (5 bases). This CDR3 comprises 15 residues. Germline-derived CDR1 and CDR2 are SGHDT and YYEEEE. V lost 1 base and J lost 4, with 14 bases in between. DNA of the CDR3: TGTGCCAGCAGCTTGTTACCCCAGGGTGTAGAGACCCAGTACTTC. Protein sequence: CASSLLPQGVETQYF.

This clonotype appeared many times. The V and J genes are TRBV6-2 or TRBV6-3 and TRBJ1-5; D gene uncertain. Deletions cut 6 bases from V and 0 bases from J, with 9 bases between. The CDR3 runs 14 residues. Germline-derived CDR1 and CDR2 are MNHEY and SVGEGT. This CDR3 is CASSDVYSNQPQHF. The CDR3 DNA reads TGTGCCAGCAGCGATGTATATAGCAATCAGCCCCAGCATTTT.

This clonotype showed up many times. V is TRBV20-1 and J is TRBJ2-1; D not certain. CDR1 and CDR2 (germline): DFQATT, SNEGSKA (reference sequence). With 6 bases removed from V and 9 bases from J, the gap between germline ends came to 12 bases. This CDR3 has 11 amino acids. CDR3 loop: CSAQKGSEQFF. The DNA for the CDR3 is TGCAGTGCACAGAAAGGTTCTGAGCAGTTCTTC.

This clonotype occurred many times. The rearrangement joins TRBV7-2 to TRBJ2-7; D perhaps matches TRBD2 (6 bases). V lost 1 base, J lost 0 bases, and 13 bases lay in between. Germline V gene data show CDR1 as SGHTA and CDR2 as FQGNSA. The CDR3 is made up of 16 amino acids. CDR3 protein: CASSLGLDMASYEQYF. The CDR3 DNA is TGTGCCAGCAGCTTAGGACTAGATATGGCCTCCTACGAGCAGTACTTC.

The V and J genes are TRBV6-1 and TRBJ2-7; 7 positions agree with TRBD1. The CDR3 is 14 amino acids. The germline V gene encodes CDR1 MNHNS and CDR2 SASEGT. V lost 5 bases, J lost 5 bases, and 9 bases stayed unmatched. This CDR3 reads CASSRRQGHHEQYF. CDR3 nucleotide sequence: TGTGCCAGCAGTAGACGACAGGGTCACCACGAGCAGTACTTC.

The chain has TRBV19 and TRBJ2-2, with 8 bases lining up with TRBD2. V shed 3 bases and J 6 bases; nucleotides not matched to a gene: 3. Germline CDR1 and CDR2: LNHDA and SQIVND (reference sequence). The CDR3 is 14 amino acids. This CDR3 reads CASSIAGGAGELFF. The CDR3 nucleotides read TGTGCCAGTAGTATTGCGGGGGGCGCCGGGGAGCTGTTTTTT.